These T cell receptor beta chains were read from a single sample in a study of blood T cell repertoires in COVID-19. Assay used: immunoSEQ multiplex PCR; TCRdb lists only in-frame clones, some missing. The profile covers a few hundred thousand clones, with 89% appearing a single time and less than 1% taken by the ten largest. The specimen was peripheral blood. The source of these receptors is a woman aged 40-49 years who had recovered from COVID-19. The CDR3 runs from the conserved cysteine through the conserved F or W. A D gene is named only where the DNA matches it firmly. Rows give clone size only sometimes, using once, few, many, or a class for an expanded clone.

j_call,d_call,clone_size,v_call,cdr3_aa,cdr3_nt
TRBJ2-7,NA,NA,TRBV3-1/TRBV3-2,CASSLSGRSSYEQYF,TGTGCCAGCAGTCTTAGCGGCAGGAGCTCCTACGAGCAGTACTTC
TRBJ2-7,NA,NA,TRBV11-2,CASSLSPGDYEQYF,TGTGCCAGCAGCTTATCTCCCGGGGACTACGAGCAGTACTTC
TRBJ2-3,TRBD2,NA,TRBV5-1,CASSSPGTSSSGTDTQYF,TGCGCCAGCAGCTCTCCCGGGACTAGCTCCTCTGGCACAGATACGCAGTATTTT
TRBJ2-1,NA,NA,TRBV19,CASSISGVGYNEQFF,TGTGCCAGTAGTATTTCTGGAGTAGGCTACAATGAGCAGTTCTTC
TRBJ2-4,TRBD2,NA,TRBV3-1/TRBV3-2,CASSQRGLAGGSKNIQYF,TGTGCCAGCAGCCAGAGGGGACTAGCGGGAGGGAGCAAAAACATTCAGTACTTC
TRBJ2-1,TRBD2,NA,TRBV28,CASSGSRDYYNEQFF,TGTGCCAGCAGTGGCTCCCGGGACTATTACAATGAGCAGTTCTTC
TRBJ1-2,TRBD1,NA,TRBV30,CAWSPPRQGDYGYTF,TGTGCCTGGAGCCCCCCCCGACAGGGTGACTATGGCTACACCTTC
TRBJ1-2,NA,NA,TRBV20-1,CSASSGVPYGYTF,TGCAGTGCTAGTTCGGGGGTCCCCTATGGCTACACCTTC
TRBJ2-5,TRBD2,NA,TRBV7-3,CASSLSGSGAETQYF,TGTGCCAGCAGCTTGAGCGGGAGTGGGGCAGAGACCCAGTACTTC
TRBJ2-5,TRBD2,once,TRBV5-1,CASSFNSGSAGETQYF,TGCGCCAGCAGCTTTAATAGCGGGAGCGCCGGAGAGACCCAGTACTTC